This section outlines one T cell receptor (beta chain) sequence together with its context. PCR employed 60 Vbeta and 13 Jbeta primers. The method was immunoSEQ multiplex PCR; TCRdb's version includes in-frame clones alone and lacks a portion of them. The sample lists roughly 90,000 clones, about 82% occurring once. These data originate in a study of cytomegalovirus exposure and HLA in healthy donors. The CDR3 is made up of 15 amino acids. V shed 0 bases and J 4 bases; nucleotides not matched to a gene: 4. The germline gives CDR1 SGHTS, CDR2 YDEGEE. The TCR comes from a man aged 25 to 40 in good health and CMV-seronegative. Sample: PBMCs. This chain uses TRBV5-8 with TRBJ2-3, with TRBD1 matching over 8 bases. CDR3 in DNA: TGTGCCAGCAGCTTGGCGGCAGGGGGCTCAGATACGCAGTATTTT. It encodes CASSLAAGGSDTQYF.